A selection of T cell receptor beta chains follows, all from one sample in a study of blood T cell repertoires in COVID-19. The method was immunoSEQ multiplex PCR; TCRdb's version includes in-frame clones alone and lacks a portion of them. The sample has around 300,000 clones, 75% to 90% seen once. The sample consisted of PBMCs or T cells enriched from blood (not recorded which). Receptor source: a man between 25 and 39 years old who had recovered from COVID-19. Each CDR3 is given with its conserved first and last residue. D genes are given only for firm matches. The size of a clone is reported for some rows only, either as once, few or many, or as a class for expanded clones.

abundance: once; d_gene: TRBD2; v_gene: TRBV9; j_gene: TRBJ2-1; CDR3nt: TGTGCCAGCAGCGTAGGTGCGGGGGGGCCAGGTGAGCAGTTCTTC; CDR3aa: CASSVGAGGPGEQFF
abundance: once; d_gene: TRBD1; v_gene: TRBV2; j_gene: TRBJ2-3; CDR3nt: TGTGCCAGCAGGCCCGGGACAGGGCGAACAGATACGCAGTATTTT; CDR3aa: CASRPGTGRTDTQYF
abundance: -; d_gene: -; v_gene: TRBV28; j_gene: TRBJ1-5; CDR3nt: TGTGCCAGCAGTTTATGGTCCGTTAGAAGCAATCAGCCCCAGCATTTT; CDR3aa: CASSLWSVRSNQPQHF
abundance: -; d_gene: -; v_gene: TRBV6-5; j_gene: TRBJ1-6; CDR3nt: TGTGCCAGCAAACTACAGGGTTTTTACTCACCCCTCCACTTT; CDR3aa: CASKLQGFYSPLHF
abundance: -; d_gene: -; v_gene: TRBV10-3; j_gene: TRBJ1-5; CDR3nt: TGTGCCATCAGTGAGTCAGTAGGAGGGGCTAATCAGCCCCAGCATTTT; CDR3aa: CAISESVGGANQPQHF
abundance: -; d_gene: TRBD1; v_gene: TRBV10-3; j_gene: TRBJ2-2; CDR3nt: TGTGCCATCAGTGGTCAGGGGGCTACCGGGGAGCTGTTTTTT; CDR3aa: CAISGQGATGELFF
abundance: -; d_gene: TRBD1; v_gene: TRBV24-1; j_gene: TRBJ2-5; CDR3nt: TGTGCCACCGCGGACAGGGTCAGGGGCGAGACCCAGTACTTC; CDR3aa: CATADRVRGETQYF
abundance: -; d_gene: -; v_gene: TRBV7-2; j_gene: TRBJ2-7; CDR3nt: TGTGCCAGCAGCCAGGGCAGGTACGAGCAGTACTTC; CDR3aa: CASSQGRYEQYF
abundance: -; d_gene: -; v_gene: TRBV11-3; j_gene: TRBJ2-3; CDR3nt: TGTGCCAGCAGCTTAGTTTCTGCGGGGACCGATACGCAGTATTTT; CDR3aa: CASSLVSAGTDTQYF
abundance: once; d_gene: TRBD2; v_gene: TRBV4-1; j_gene: TRBJ2-7; CDR3nt: TGCGCCAGCAGCCAAGTGAACCTAGCGGAGTACGAGCAGTACTTC; CDR3aa: CASSQVNLAEYEQYF
abundance: few; d_gene: -; v_gene: TRBV10-3; j_gene: TRBJ1-5; CDR3nt: TGTGCCATCAAATTCGGCCCGGGAAATCAGCCCCAGCATTTT; CDR3aa: CAIKFGPGNQPQHF
abundance: -; d_gene: TRBD1; v_gene: TRBV28; j_gene: TRBJ1-2; CDR3nt: TGTGCCAGCAGTTTGTTACAGGGGGCAGGCTATGGCTACACCTTC; CDR3aa: CASSLLQGAGYGYTF
abundance: -; d_gene: -; v_gene: TRBV5-1; j_gene: TRBJ1-1; CDR3nt: TGCGCCAGCAGCCTTACATATATGAACACTGAAGCTTTCTTT; CDR3aa: CASSLTYMNTEAFF
abundance: -; d_gene: -; v_gene: TRBV7-6; j_gene: TRBJ1-6; CDR3nt: TGTGCCAGCAGCTCACTTCAATTCCAGGGCAATTCACCCCTCCACTTT; CDR3aa: CASSSLQFQGNSPLHF
abundance: few; d_gene: TRBD2; v_gene: TRBV2; j_gene: TRBJ2-3; CDR3nt: TGTGCCAGCAGTCTGGCGGGGGTTGGAGATACGCAGTATTTT; CDR3aa: CASSLAGVGDTQYF
abundance: -; d_gene: TRBD1; v_gene: TRBV19; j_gene: TRBJ2-5; CDR3nt: TGTGCCACCGGGACAGCCGGCGAACTCCAAGAGACCCAGTACTTC; CDR3aa: CATGTAGELQETQYF
abundance: -; d_gene: TRBD1; v_gene: TRBV7-3; j_gene: TRBJ1-6; CDR3nt: TGTGCCAGCAGAAGGGACAGTAATTCACCCCTCCACTTT; CDR3aa: CASRRDSNSPLHF
abundance: once; d_gene: -; v_gene: TRBV6-5; j_gene: TRBJ2-7; CDR3nt: TGTGCCAGCAGTCATCCAGTGAGGGACATCCTGATTTTC; CDR3aa: CASSHPVRDILIF
abundance: once; d_gene: TRBD1; v_gene: TRBV19; j_gene: TRBJ1-1; CDR3nt: TGTGCCAGTAGCTCTCTTGGGGAGACAGGGGGGTGGAACACTGAAGCTTTCTTT; CDR3aa: CASSSLGETGGWNTEAFF
abundance: once; d_gene: -; v_gene: TRBV5-6; j_gene: TRBJ2-3; CDR3nt: TGTGCCACCCAGCCCCAGGGTGGGCTAACGAAGACAGATACGCAGTATTTT; CDR3aa: CATQPQGGLTKTDTQYF
abundance: -; d_gene: -; v_gene: TRBV18; j_gene: TRBJ2-7; CDR3nt: TGTGCCAGCTCATCCTCGGACAGACCCTACGAGCAGTACTTC; CDR3aa: CASSSSDRPYEQYF
abundance: few; d_gene: -; v_gene: TRBV27; j_gene: TRBJ1-5; CDR3nt: TGTGCCAGCAGCACAAGACAGAGTAAAAATCAGCCCCAGCATTTT; CDR3aa: CASSTRQSKNQPQHF
abundance: -; d_gene: -; v_gene: TRBV6-5; j_gene: TRBJ2-7; CDR3nt: TGTGCCAGCAGTTACACCCCGGGGAGCGAGCAGTACTTC; CDR3aa: CASSYTPGSEQYF
abundance: -; d_gene: -; v_gene: TRBV5-4; j_gene: TRBJ1-4; CDR3nt: TGTGCCAGCAGCTTCGCAGGGGCGTCTGGTAATGAAAAACTGTTTTTT; CDR3aa: CASSFAGASGNEKLFF
abundance: -; d_gene: TRBD1; v_gene: TRBV11-2; j_gene: TRBJ1-1; CDR3nt: TGTGCCAGCAGCTACCTAAAAGGGACAGGGGGCACTGAAGCTTTCTTT; CDR3aa: CASSYLKGTGGTEAFF
abundance: -; d_gene: -; v_gene: TRBV18; j_gene: TRBJ2-2; CDR3nt: TGTGCCAGCTCACCACCGAATTGGGGGGACACCGGGGAGCTGTTTTTT; CDR3aa: CASSPPNWGDTGELFF
abundance: many; d_gene: -; v_gene: TRBV7-9; j_gene: TRBJ1-2; CDR3nt: TGTGCCAGCAGTCACGGACAGAACTATGGCTACACCTTC; CDR3aa: CASSHGQNYGYTF
abundance: -; d_gene: TRBD2; v_gene: TRBV9; j_gene: TRBJ2-7; CDR3nt: TGTGCCAGCAGCCCGAGCGGGGGGCCCTACGAGCAGTACTTC; CDR3aa: CASSPSGGPYEQYF
abundance: -; d_gene: -; v_gene: TRBV30; j_gene: TRBJ2-3; CDR3nt: TGTGCCTGGAGTGTATCCCACACAGATACGCAGTATTTT; CDR3aa: CAWSVSHTDTQYF
abundance: once; d_gene: TRBD1; v_gene: TRBV18; j_gene: TRBJ1-1; CDR3nt: TGTGCCAGCTCACCCGCGACAGGGGTGAACACTGAAGCTTTCTTT; CDR3aa: CASSPATGVNTEAFF
abundance: -; d_gene: TRBD1; v_gene: TRBV2; j_gene: TRBJ1-3; CDR3nt: TGTGCCAGCAGTCTCGGGAGGGGGCCTGGAAACACCATATATTTT; CDR3aa: CASSLGRGPGNTIYF
abundance: -; d_gene: -; v_gene: TRBV30; j_gene: TRBJ1-5; CDR3nt: TGTGCCTGGGGGCAGGGCCTAAATCAGCCCCAGCATTTT; CDR3aa: CAWGQGLNQPQHF
abundance: -; d_gene: TRBD2; v_gene: TRBV5-1; j_gene: TRBJ2-7; CDR3nt: TGCGCCAGCAGCTTGGTAGCGGGGGTGGGAGAGCAGTACTTC; CDR3aa: CASSLVAGVGEQYF
abundance: -; d_gene: -; v_gene: TRBV11-2; j_gene: TRBJ2-1; CDR3nt: TGTGCCAGCAGCTTAGAATTCAGGGTAGGTGAGAACAATGAGCAGTTCTTC; CDR3aa: CASSLEFRVGENNEQFF
abundance: once; d_gene: TRBD1; v_gene: TRBV10-3; j_gene: TRBJ2-1; CDR3nt: TGTGCCATCAGTGAGGGGGACAGGGGGCTTAATGAGCAGTTCTTC; CDR3aa: CAISEGDRGLNEQFF
abundance: -; d_gene: TRBD2; v_gene: TRBV4-2; j_gene: TRBJ2-7; CDR3nt: TGTGCCAGCAGCCAAGAACTAGCGAGCTCCTACGAGCAGTACTTC; CDR3aa: CASSQELASSYEQYF
abundance: -; d_gene: TRBD1; v_gene: TRBV27; j_gene: TRBJ1-1; CDR3nt: TGTGCCAGCAGGTCAGACAGGGGGCGCACTGAAGCTTTCTTT; CDR3aa: CASRSDRGRTEAFF
abundance: -; d_gene: -; v_gene: TRBV7-2; j_gene: TRBJ2-7; CDR3nt: TGTGCCAGCAGCCCTATTCGGGGCTCCTACGAGCAGTACTTC; CDR3aa: CASSPIRGSYEQYF
abundance: -; d_gene: -; v_gene: TRBV27; j_gene: TRBJ1-1; CDR3nt: TGTGCCAGCAGTTTAGGGGAAGGACAGAACACTGAAGCTTTCTTT; CDR3aa: CASSLGEGQNTEAFF
abundance: -; d_gene: -; v_gene: TRBV7-9; j_gene: TRBJ2-3; CDR3nt: TGTGCCAGCAGCCCTAGCACAGATACGCAGTATTTT; CDR3aa: CASSPSTDTQYF
abundance: -; d_gene: -; v_gene: TRBV25-1; j_gene: TRBJ2-7; CDR3nt: TGTGCCAGCAGTGAGGAGCAGGGGAGAATGGCCTACGAGCAGTACTTC; CDR3aa: CASSEEQGRMAYEQYF
abundance: -; d_gene: TRBD1; v_gene: TRBV5-6; j_gene: TRBJ1-3; CDR3nt: TGTGCCAGCAGCACCATTAACAGGGGTTGGGGTGGAAACACCATATATTTT; CDR3aa: CASSTINRGWGGNTIYF
abundance: -; d_gene: TRBD2; v_gene: TRBV5-1; j_gene: TRBJ2-4; CDR3nt: TGCGCCAGCAGCTTGATAGGGACTAGCGGCCAAAACATTCAGTACTTC; CDR3aa: CASSLIGTSGQNIQYF
abundance: once; d_gene: -; v_gene: TRBV7-2; j_gene: TRBJ2-7; CDR3nt: TGTGCCAGCAGCTTAGGACATATCTACGAGCAGTACTTC; CDR3aa: CASSLGHIYEQYF
abundance: -; d_gene: -; v_gene: TRBV5-4; j_gene: TRBJ2-5; CDR3nt: TGTGCCAGCAGCTTACAGCAAGAGACCCAGTACTTC; CDR3aa: CASSLQQETQYF
abundance: -; d_gene: -; v_gene: TRBV7-2; j_gene: TRBJ2-1; CDR3nt: TGTGCCAGCAGCTTAGGACCGGGTCGGGATGAGCAGTTCTTC; CDR3aa: CASSLGPGRDEQFF
abundance: once; d_gene: TRBD2; v_gene: TRBV4-2; j_gene: TRBJ2-3; CDR3nt: TGTGCCAGCAGCCAGAGCGGGGAAGGCACAGATACGCAGTATTTT; CDR3aa: CASSQSGEGTDTQYF
abundance: -; d_gene: -; v_gene: TRBV30; j_gene: TRBJ1-1; CDR3nt: TGTGCCTGGAGATCAAAGGGGCGCAAAGCGACTGAAGCTTTCTTT; CDR3aa: CAWRSKGRKATEAFF
abundance: -; d_gene: TRBD1; v_gene: TRBV5-1; j_gene: TRBJ1-1; CDR3nt: TGCGCCAGCAGCTTGTACGGTCAGGGGGACACTGAAGCTTTCTTT; CDR3aa: CASSLYGQGDTEAFF
abundance: -; d_gene: -; v_gene: TRBV11-2; j_gene: TRBJ1-1; CDR3nt: TGTGCCAGCAGCGTAAATACAGGATTTTGGAACACTGAAGCTTTCTTT; CDR3aa: CASSVNTGFWNTEAFF
abundance: -; d_gene: -; v_gene: TRBV19; j_gene: TRBJ1-2; CDR3nt: TGTGCCAGTAGGGGACATTTTAACTATGGCTACACCTTC; CDR3aa: CASRGHFNYGYTF
abundance: -; d_gene: -; v_gene: TRBV7-9; j_gene: TRBJ2-2; CDR3nt: TGTGCCAGCACCAATACGGGAACCGGGGAGCTGTTTTTT; CDR3aa: CASTNTGTGELFF
abundance: -; d_gene: -; v_gene: TRBV9; j_gene: TRBJ1-6; CDR3nt: TGTGCCAGCAGCCCTCGGGTGGGGCACAATTCACCCCTCCACTTT; CDR3aa: CASSPRVGHNSPLHF
abundance: -; d_gene: -; v_gene: TRBV3-1/TRBV3-2; j_gene: TRBJ1-3; CDR3nt: TGTGCCAGCAGCCAAGCCACTGGAAACACCATATATTTT; CDR3aa: CASSQATGNTIYF
abundance: -; d_gene: -; v_gene: TRBV3-1/TRBV3-2; j_gene: TRBJ1-4; CDR3nt: TGTGCCAGCAGCCAACAACCCCACGGGGAAAAACTGTTTTTT; CDR3aa: CASSQQPHGEKLFF